This T cell receptor beta chain was sequenced during a study of blood T cell repertoires in COVID-19. Study in general: Spain, Italy and the United States supplied samples that represented acute and convalescent COVID-19.

Using immunoSEQ multiplex PCR, the repertoire was profiled, and TCRdb retains in-frame clones only, with some absent. Counted here are hundreds of thousands of clones, around 84% occurring once; the ten biggest clones make up roughly 4.5%. The CDR3 covers 15 residues. Between the trimmed V and J ends, which lost 10 bases and 3 bases, there was a span of 20 bases. Per the germline V gene, CDR1 is LNHDA and CDR2 is SQIVND (reference sequence). Each participant's cohort was designated according to participant-reported clinical history. The specimen was PBMCs or T cells enriched from blood (not recorded which). The receptor's source is a man aged 30-40 years with acute COVID-19. The chain uses TRBV19 and TRBJ2-3, with D possibly being TRBD2 (5 bases). CDR3 sequence: CATKVGGGATDTQYF. DNA of the CDR3: TGTGCCACCAAGGTAGGCGGAGGAGCGACAGATACGCAGTATTTT.